The sequence of this T cell receptor beta chain was determined in a study of regulatory T cells in long-lasting Graves disease. Regarding this clonotype: The antigen remains undetermined.

Study observations and caveats: Small numbers of samples may have cut accuracy.

The CDR3 loop spans 12 amino acids. The V end was cut by 8 bases, the J end by 0 bases, with 8 bases between. Germline CDR1 is SGHAT and CDR2 is FQNNGV. With iRepertoire HTBI primers and Arm-PCR of CDR3 regions, TCR beta libraries were built. One entry per CDR3 protein, called by TCRdb with MiXCR from the multiplex PCR reads. The top ten hold around 20% of the sample, which has roughly 400,000 distinct CDR3 sequences, around 21% seen once. As to time point: persistent/refractory GD, antithyroid drugs over 5 years with positive TRAb. RNA extracted from PBMCs served as the sequencing template. Sequencing used peripheral blood mononuclear cells (PBMCs), obtained when the disease was refractory, from a patient treated with antithyroid drugs. The rearrangement joins TRBV11-2 to TRBJ2-7; D is ambiguous. This clonotype was sampled from a female donor with Graves disease. CDR3 sequence (DNA): TGTGCCAGCGGGAAAAGCTCCTACGAGCAGTACTTC. Residues: CASGKSSYEQYF.